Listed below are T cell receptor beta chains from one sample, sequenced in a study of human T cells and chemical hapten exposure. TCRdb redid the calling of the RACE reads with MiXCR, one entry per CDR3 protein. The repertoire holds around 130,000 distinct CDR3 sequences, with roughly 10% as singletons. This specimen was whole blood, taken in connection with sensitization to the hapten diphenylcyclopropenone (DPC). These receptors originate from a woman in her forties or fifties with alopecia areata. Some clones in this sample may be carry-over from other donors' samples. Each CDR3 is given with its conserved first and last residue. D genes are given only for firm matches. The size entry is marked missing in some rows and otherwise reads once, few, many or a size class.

CASSSVPVGEKLFF TGTGCCAGCAGTTCGGTTCCAGTCGGAGAAAAACTGTTTTTT NA TRBJ1-4 TRBV6-5 few
CASSLKSAVYSNQPQHF TGTGCCAGCAGCTTGAAGTCGGCAGTTTATAGCAATCAGCCCCAGCATTTT NA TRBJ1-5 TRBV5-6 few
CASSTTRDSYQPQHF TGTGCCAGCAGTACAACACGGGACAGCTATCAGCCCCAGCATTTT TRBD1 TRBJ1-5 TRBV28 NA
CSARGLVGTGELFF TGCAGTGCTAGAGGACTAGTAGGCACCGGGGAGCTGTTTTTT NA TRBJ2-2 TRBV20-1 many
CAWSGSYEQYF TGTGCCTGGAGTGGGTCCTACGAGCAGTACTTC NA TRBJ2-7 TRBV30 many
CASSQDARGHQPQHF TGTGCCAGCAGCCAAGATGCTCGGGGCCATCAGCCCCAGCATTTT NA TRBJ1-5 TRBV3-1 NA
CSGSQRSDGTDTQYF TGCAGTGGTTCACAGCGGAGCGATGGCACAGATACGCAGTATTTT NA TRBJ2-3 TRBV20-1 many
CASSFASSTDTQYF TGCGCCAGCAGCTTTGCTAGTAGCACAGATACGCAGTATTTT NA TRBJ2-3 TRBV5-1 few
CSASRGGLNEQFF TGCAGTGCTTCAAGGGGGGGGCTGAATGAGCAGTTCTTC NA TRBJ2-1 TRBV20-1 NA
CASKVGGAGGLAYEQYF TGTGCCAGCAAGGTAGGGGGGGCAGGCGGATTAGCCTACGAGCAGTACTTC NA TRBJ2-7 TRBV28 many
CASSLKGGNEQFF TGTGCCAGCTCACTTAAGGGGGGGAACGAGCAGTTCTTC NA TRBJ2-1 TRBV18 few
CASSLGAGGGFQYF TGTGCCAGCAGCTTGGGAGCGGGGGGCGGGTTTCAGTACTTC TRBD2 TRBJ2-4 TRBV7-8 few